This record covers a single TCR beta chain. This specimen belongs to a study of cytomegalovirus exposure and HLA in healthy donors. The CDR3 spans 12 residues. Germline assignment: CDR1 SEHNR and CDR2 FQNEAQ (reference sequence). Deletions cut 5 bases from V and 3 bases from J, with 8 bases between. The PCR had 60 Vbeta and 13 Jbeta primers. Libraries were prepared by immunoSEQ multiplex PCR; TCRdb keeps only in-frame clonotypes and omits some of them. Its listing shows 150,000 to 250,000 clones. The chain is built from TRBV7-9 and TRBJ2-7; D remains unclear. The source of this sequence is a boy younger than 18 in good health and CMV-seronegative. Sequenced: PBMCs. The CDR3, as DNA: TGTGCCAGCAGCCCTGAGTACTACGAGCAGTACTTC. Translating it yields CASSPEYYEQYF.